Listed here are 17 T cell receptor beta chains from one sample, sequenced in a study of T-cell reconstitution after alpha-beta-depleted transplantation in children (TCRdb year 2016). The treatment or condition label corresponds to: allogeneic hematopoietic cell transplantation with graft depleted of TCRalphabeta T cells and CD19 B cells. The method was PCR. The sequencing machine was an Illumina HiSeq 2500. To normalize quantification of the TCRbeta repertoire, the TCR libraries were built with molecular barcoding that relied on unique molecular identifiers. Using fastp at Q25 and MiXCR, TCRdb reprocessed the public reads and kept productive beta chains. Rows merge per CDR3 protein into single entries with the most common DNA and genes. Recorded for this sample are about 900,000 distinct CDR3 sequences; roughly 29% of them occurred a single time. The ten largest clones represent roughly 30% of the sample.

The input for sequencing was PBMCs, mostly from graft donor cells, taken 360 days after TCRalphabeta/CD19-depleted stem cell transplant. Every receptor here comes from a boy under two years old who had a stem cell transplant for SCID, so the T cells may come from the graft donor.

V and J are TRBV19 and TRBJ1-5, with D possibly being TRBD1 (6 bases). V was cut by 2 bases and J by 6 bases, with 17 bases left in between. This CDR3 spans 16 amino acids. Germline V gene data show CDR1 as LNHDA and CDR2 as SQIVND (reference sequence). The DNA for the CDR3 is TGTGCCAGTAGTATAACAGGGAAGTCGTCTATTCAGCCCCAGCATTTT. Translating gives CASSITGKSSIQPQHF.

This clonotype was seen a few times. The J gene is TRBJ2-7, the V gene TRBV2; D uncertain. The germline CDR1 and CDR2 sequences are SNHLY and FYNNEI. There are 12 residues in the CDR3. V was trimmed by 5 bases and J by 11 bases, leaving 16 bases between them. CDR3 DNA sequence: TGTGCCAGCAGTACGCCTTCTAGAACTAAGTACTTC. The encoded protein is CASSTPSRTKYF.

In DNA, the CDR3 is TGTGCCAGCAGTATACGAAGTTCCACAGATACGCAGTATTTT. Its protein product is CASSIRSSTDTQYF. The rearrangement joins TRBV12-3 or TRBV12-4 to TRBJ2-3; D gene ambiguous. The CDR3 is 14 amino acids. The V and J ends lost 5 bases and 2 bases respectively, with 11 bases between them.

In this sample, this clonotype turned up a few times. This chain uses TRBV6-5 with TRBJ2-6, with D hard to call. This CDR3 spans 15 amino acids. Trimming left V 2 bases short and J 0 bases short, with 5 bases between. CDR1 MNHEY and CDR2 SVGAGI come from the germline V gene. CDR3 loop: CASSYGSSGANVLTF. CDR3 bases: TGTGCCAGCAGTTACGGAAGCTCTGGGGCCAACGTCCTGACTTTC.

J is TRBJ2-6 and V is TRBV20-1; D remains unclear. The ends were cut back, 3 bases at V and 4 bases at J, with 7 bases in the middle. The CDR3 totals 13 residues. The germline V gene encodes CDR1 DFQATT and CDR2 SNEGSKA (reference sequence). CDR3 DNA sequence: TGCAGTGCTAGTGCGAGAGGGGCCAACGTCCTGACTTTC. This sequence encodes CSASARGANVLTF.

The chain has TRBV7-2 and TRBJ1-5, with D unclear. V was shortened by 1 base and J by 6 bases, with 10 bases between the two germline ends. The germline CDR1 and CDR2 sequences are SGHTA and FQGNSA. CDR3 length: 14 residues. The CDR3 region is CASSLERLFQPQHF. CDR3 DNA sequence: TGTGCCAGCAGCTTAGAACGACTTTTTCAGCCCCAGCATTTT.

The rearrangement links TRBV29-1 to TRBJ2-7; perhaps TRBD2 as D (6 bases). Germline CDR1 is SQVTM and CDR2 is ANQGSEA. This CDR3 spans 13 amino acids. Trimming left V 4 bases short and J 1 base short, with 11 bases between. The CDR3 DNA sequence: TGCAGCGTTGCCCCCGGGGGATCCTACGAGCAGTACTTC. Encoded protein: CSVAPGGSYEQYF.

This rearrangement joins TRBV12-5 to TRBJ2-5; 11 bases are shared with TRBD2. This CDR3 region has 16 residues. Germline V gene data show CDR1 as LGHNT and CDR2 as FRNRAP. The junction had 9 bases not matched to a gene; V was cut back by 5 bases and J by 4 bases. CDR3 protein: CASGVRLAGRGETQYF. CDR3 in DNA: TGTGCTAGTGGTGTCCGACTAGCGGGGCGGGGAGAGACCCAGTACTTC.

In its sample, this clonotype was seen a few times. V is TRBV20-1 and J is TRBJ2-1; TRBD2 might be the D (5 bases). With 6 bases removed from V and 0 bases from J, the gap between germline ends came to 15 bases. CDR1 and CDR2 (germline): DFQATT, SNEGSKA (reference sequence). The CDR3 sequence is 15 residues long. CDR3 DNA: TGCAGTGCCGAAGACGGGGATAGCTCCTACAATGAGCAGTTCTTC. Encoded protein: CSAEDGDSSYNEQFF.

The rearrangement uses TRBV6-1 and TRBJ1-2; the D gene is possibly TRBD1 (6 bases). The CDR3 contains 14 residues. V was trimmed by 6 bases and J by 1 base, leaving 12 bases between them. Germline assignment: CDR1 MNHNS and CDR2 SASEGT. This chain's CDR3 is CASRKVRGNYGYTF. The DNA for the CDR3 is TGTGCCAGCAGGAAGGTCAGGGGTAACTATGGCTACACCTTC.

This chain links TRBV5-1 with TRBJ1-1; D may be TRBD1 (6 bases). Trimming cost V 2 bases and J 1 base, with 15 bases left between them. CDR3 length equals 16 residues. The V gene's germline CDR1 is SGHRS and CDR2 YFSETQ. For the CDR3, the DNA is TGCGCCAGCAGCTTAGACAGGCCTTCTGGGAACACTGAAGCTTTCTTT. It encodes CASSLDRPSGNTEAFF. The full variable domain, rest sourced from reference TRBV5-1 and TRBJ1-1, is KAGVTQTPRYLIKTRGQQVTLSCSPISGHRSVSWYQQTPGQGLQFLFEYFSETQRNKGNFPGRFSGRQFSNSRSEMNVSTLELGDSALYLCASSLDRPSGNTEAFFGQGTRLTVV.

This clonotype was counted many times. The CDR3 sequence: CSAPLGPFQETQYF. The CDR3 DNA sequence: TGCAGTGCCCCACTCGGCCCCTTTCAAGAGACCCAGTACTTC. The chain employs TRBV20-1 and TRBJ2-5, with D unresolved. Germline CDR1 is DFQATT and CDR2 is SNEGSKA (reference sequence). This CDR3 is built from 14 residues. Between the trimmed V and J ends, which lost 6 bases and 2 bases, there was a span of 16 bases.

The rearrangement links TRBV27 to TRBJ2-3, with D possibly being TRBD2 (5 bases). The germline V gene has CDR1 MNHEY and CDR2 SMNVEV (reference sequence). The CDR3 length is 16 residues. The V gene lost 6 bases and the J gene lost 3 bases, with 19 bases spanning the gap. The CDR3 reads CASRRGSSLGTDTQYF. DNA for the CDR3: TGTGCCAGCAGGAGAGGGTCCTCACTCGGTACAGATACGCAGTATTTT.

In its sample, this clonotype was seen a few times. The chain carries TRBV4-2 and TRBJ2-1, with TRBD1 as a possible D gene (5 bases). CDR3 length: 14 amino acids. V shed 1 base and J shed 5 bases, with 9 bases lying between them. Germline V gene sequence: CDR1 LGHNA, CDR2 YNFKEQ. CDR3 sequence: CASSQVTADNEQFF. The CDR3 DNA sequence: TGTGCCAGCAGCCAAGTGACAGCCGACAATGAGCAGTTCTTC.

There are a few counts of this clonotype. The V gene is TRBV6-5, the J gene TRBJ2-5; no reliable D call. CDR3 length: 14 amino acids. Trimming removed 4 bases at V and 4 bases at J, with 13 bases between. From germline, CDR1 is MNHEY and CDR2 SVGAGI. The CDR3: CASSSGWEPETQYF. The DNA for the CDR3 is TGTGCCAGCAGTTCAGGATGGGAACCAGAGACCCAGTACTTC.

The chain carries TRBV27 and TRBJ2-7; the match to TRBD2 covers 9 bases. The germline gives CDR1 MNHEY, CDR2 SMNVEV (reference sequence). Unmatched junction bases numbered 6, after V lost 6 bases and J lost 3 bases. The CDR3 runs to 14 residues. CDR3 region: CASRNSGGRYEQYF. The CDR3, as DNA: TGTGCCAGCAGAAATAGCGGGGGCCGCTACGAGCAGTACTTC.

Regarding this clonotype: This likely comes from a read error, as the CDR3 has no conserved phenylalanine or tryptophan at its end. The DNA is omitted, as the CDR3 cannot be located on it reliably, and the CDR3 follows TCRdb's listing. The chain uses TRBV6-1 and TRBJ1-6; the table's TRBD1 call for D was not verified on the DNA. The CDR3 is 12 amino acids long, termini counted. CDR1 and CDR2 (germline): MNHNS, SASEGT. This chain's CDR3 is CASSEAAAPVVC.